The 30 T cell receptor beta chains listed next were all sequenced from one sample in a study of T cells in Graves' hyperthyroidism and ophthalmopathy (dated by TCRdb to between 2017 and 2020). Libraries were made using multiplex PCR. TCRdb records Illumina HiSeq 2000 as the sequencer. The TCR beta CDR3 regions were amplified from the RNA transcripts. A first-round RT-PCR of the TCR CDR3 used the HTBI primer set with the Qiagen OneStep RT-PCR kit. TCRdb handled the public reads itself, with Q25 trimming in fastp and clone calling in MiXCR, and kept productive beta chains. Here each entry gathers all rows of one CDR3 protein and keeps the most common genes and DNA. Here the sample has hundreds of thousands of distinct CDR3 sequences; around 15% occur a single time. The top ten constitute about 3.8% of the sample. Sequenced material: blood. Receptor source: a woman aged 25-40 years with Graves' hyperthyroidism.

The chain recombines TRBV27 with TRBJ2-7; 11 positions match TRBD2. CDR1 is MNHEY and CDR2 is SMNVEV in the germline V gene (reference sequence). J gave up 7 bases and V 6 bases, and 5 bases lay outside the gene matches. The CDR3 length is 13 residues. This CDR3 reads CASRLAGVEEQYF. DNA for the CDR3: TGTGCCAGCAGACTAGCGGGAGTTGAAGAGCAGTACTTC.

This clonotype was picked up many times. The chain recombines TRBV28 with TRBJ1-2, with 7 bases identical to TRBD1. The CDR3 is 14 amino acids. Germline V gene sequence: CDR1 MDHEN, CDR2 SYDVKM. The trim removed 10 bases at V and 4 bases at J, leaving 12 bases unmatched. The CDR3 region has the DNA TGTGCCACCGTGACAGGGCCAGTCGGCTATGGCTACACCTTC. This sequence encodes CATVTGPVGYGYTF.

This clonotype came up a few times. The V call is TRBV7-9, the J call TRBJ2-1; 10 positions match TRBD2. The V segment lost 5 bases and the J segment 2 bases; nucleotides outside the gene matches: 3. This CDR3 contains 15 residues. Germline V lookup: CDR1 SEHNR, CDR2 FQNEAQ (reference sequence). Here the CDR3 reads CASSSTSGAYNEQFF. The DNA of the CDR3 is TGTGCCAGCAGCAGCACTAGCGGGGCCTACAATGAGCAGTTCTTC.

This clonotype was observed at least ten times. The chain uses TRBV6-2 or TRBV6-3 and TRBJ2-2; D is unclear. Germline CDR1 and CDR2: MNHEY and SVGEGT. V lost 7 bases and J lost 2, with 17 bases in between. This CDR3 contains 16 residues. The CDR3 DNA reads TGTGCCAGCACCCAGAGAGAGCTCCACAACACCGGGGAGCTGTTTTTT. Amino acids: CASTQRELHNTGELFF.

The chain combines TRBV4-1 with TRBJ2-2, with D unclear. Germline CDR1 reads MGHRA; CDR2 reads YSYEKL. V lost 2 bases to trimming and J lost 4 bases, with 14 bases between them. The CDR3 runs to 16 residues. This CDR3 is CASSQIRRRGTGELFF. The CDR3 DNA reads as TGCGCCAGCAGCCAAATACGGCGGCGAGGCACCGGGGAGCTGTTTTTT.

The table lists this clonotype with many counts. This sequence joins TRBV28 and TRBJ1-2, with D perhaps matching TRBD1 (6 bases). This CDR3 comprises 14 residues. The germline V gene encodes CDR1 MDHEN and CDR2 SYDVKM. Between the trimmed V and J ends, which lost 1 base and 8 bases, there was a span of 14 bases. CDR3 amino acids: CASSLLYPGAGYTF. DNA for the CDR3: TGTGCCAGCAGTTTATTATACCCAGGGGCCGGCTACACCTTC.

In its sample, this clonotype was seen once. V gene TRBV6-1 combines with J gene TRBJ2-5, with D perhaps matching TRBD2 (5 bases). V lost 7 bases and J lost 5, with 20 bases in between. The CDR3 has 15 amino acids. Germline V gives CDR1 MNHNS, CDR2 SASEGT. CDR3 in amino acids: CASTRGSPSQETQYF. The DNA of the CDR3 is TGTGCCAGCACCCGGGGTAGCCCTTCGCAGGAGACCCAGTACTTC.

This clonotype was seen a handful of times. V gene TRBV29-1 combines with J gene TRBJ1-4; D gene uncertain. Trimming cost V 1 base and J 4 bases, with 4 bases left between them. Germline lookup yields CDR1 SQVTM and CDR2 ANQGSEA. This CDR3 comprises 12 residues. CDR3 residues: CSVEGLNEKLFF. For the CDR3, the DNA is TGCAGCGTTGAAGGTCTTAATGAAAAACTGTTTTTT. The whole variable domain, remainder taken from reference TRBV29-1 and TRBJ1-4, is SAVISQKPSRDICQRGTSLTIQCQVDSQVTMMFWYRQQPGQSLTLIATANQGSEATYESGFVIDKFPISRPNLTFSTLTVSNMSPEDSSIYLCSVEGLNEKLFFGSGTQLSVL.

This clonotype was counted a few times. The chain has TRBV28 and TRBJ2-2, with TRBD2 as a possible D gene (5 bases). Germline lookup yields CDR1 MDHEN and CDR2 SYDVKM. Trimming cost V 10 bases and J 6 bases, with 15 bases left between them. The CDR3 totals 13 residues. The CDR3 DNA reads TGTGCCACGCTAGCCCCCGCTCCCGGGGAGCTGTTTTTT. Protein product: CATLAPAPGELFF.

At least ten counts were recorded for this clonotype. The CDR3 DNA follows: TGTGCCAGCAGCCCTGGAGGGGGGAACGCCGCCGCTACGCAGTATTTT. Translation gives CASSPGGGNAAATQYF. The genes are TRBV28 and TRBJ2-3; either TRBD1 or TRBD2 may supply D (6 bases each). Trimming left V 6 bases short and J 8 bases short, with 24 bases between. Germline V CDR1 and CDR2: MDHEN, SYDVKM. CDR3 length equals 16 residues.

This rearrangement joins TRBV20-1 to TRBJ2-7; TRBD2 aligns across 13 bases. Germline assignment: CDR1 DFQATT and CDR2 SNEGSKA (reference sequence). The V gene end was trimmed by 1 base and the J gene end by 5 bases; junction bases not matched to a gene: 11. CDR3 length equals 17 residues. CDR3 nucleotide sequence: TGCAGTGCTAGAGTGTTTGGACTAGCGGGAGATATTAACGAGCAGTACTTC. This sequence encodes CSARVFGLAGDINEQYF.

This clonotype showed up many times. The J gene is TRBJ2-1, the V gene TRBV30, with a tentative D call TRBD2 (6 bases). Trimming stripped 4 bases from V and 6 bases from J, with 7 bases between. Germline V gives CDR1 GTSNPN, CDR2 SVGIG (reference sequence). The CDR3 totals 11 residues. CDR3 loop: CAWTTSNEQFF. The CDR3 coding sequence is TGTGCCTGGACGACTAGCAATGAGCAGTTCTTC.

This clonotype was detected many times. V is TRBV12-3 or TRBV12-4 and J is TRBJ2-3, with 8 bases that match TRBD2. V shed 5 bases, J shed 5 bases, and the junction held 9 bases outside the gene matches. The CDR3 is 15 amino acids. This CDR3 is CASSRTGGARDTQYF. The CDR3 coding sequence is TGTGCCAGCAGTCGGACCGGGGGGGCGAGAGATACGCAGTATTTT.

V gene TRBV4-2 combines with J gene TRBJ1-6; D unresolved. The CDR3 is made up of 13 amino acids. Germline V gene data show CDR1 as LGHNA and CDR2 as YNFKEQ. V was cut by 4 bases and J by 7 bases, with 8 bases left in between. CDR3 protein: CASSRERNSPLHF. The DNA of the CDR3 is TGTGCCAGCAGCCGGGAGCGAAATTCACCCCTCCACTTT.

This clonotype was found a few times. V gene TRBV19 combines with J gene TRBJ1-1; D remains unclear. This CDR3 has 13 residues. Trimming left V 2 bases short and J 0 bases short, with 4 bases between. In germline, CDR1 is LNHDA, CDR2 SQIVND (reference sequence). The CDR3 region is CASSIKVNTEAFF. The DNA of the CDR3 is TGTGCCAGTAGTATAAAGGTGAACACTGAAGCTTTCTTT. The full variable domain, in which reference TRBV19 and TRBJ1-1 provide the parts outside the CDR3, is DGGITQSPKYLFRKEGQNVTLSCEQNLNHDAMYWYRQDPGQGLRLIYYSQIVNDFQKGDIAEGYSVSREKKESFPLTVTSAQKNPTAFYLCASSIKVNTEAFFGQGTRLTVV.

This clonotype was seen ten or more times. The genes are TRBV28 and TRBJ2-2, with D perhaps matching TRBD1 (6 bases). From germline, CDR1 is MDHEN and CDR2 SYDVKM. The CDR3 has 17 residues. Trimming pared 6 bases from V and 4 bases from J, leaving 21 bases between. DNA of the CDR3: TGTGCCAGCAGGTCAGCCCGAGGAGCAGGGGCCACCGGGGAGCTGTTTTTT. Amino acid sequence: CASRSARGAGATGELFF.

The rearrangement uses TRBV5-5 and TRBJ1-4, with no clear D. Trimming shortened V by 0 bases and J by 5 bases, and 11 bases separated the two germline ends. Germline assignment: CDR1 SGHKS and CDR2 YYEKEE (reference sequence). There are 15 residues in the CDR3. The CDR3 reads CASSLGYGENEKLFF. The DNA of the CDR3 is TGTGCCAGCAGCTTGGGTTACGGGGAAAATGAAAAACTGTTTTTT.

This clonotype was recorded a few times. V gene TRBV7-9 combines with J gene TRBJ2-1, with a possible D match to TRBD2 (6 bases). Germline values: CDR1 SEHNR, CDR2 FQNEAQ (reference sequence). The CDR3 is made up of 14 amino acids. V lost 5 bases, J lost 3 bases, and 11 bases lay in between. The CDR3 spells CASSQGLLYNEQFF. CDR3 coding DNA: TGTGCCAGCAGCCAGGGACTTCTCTACAATGAGCAGTTCTTC.

In its sample, this clonotype was seen a few times. CDR3 DNA: TGTGCCAGCAGTTACTCGTTCAGGGATGAAGGCTACACCTTC. Its protein is CASSYSFRDEGYTF. The chain couples TRBV6-5 to TRBJ1-2; D may be TRBD1 (5 bases). CDR3 length: 14 residues. V was clipped by 0 bases and J by 8 bases, with 13 bases between them. CDR1 and CDR2 from the germline V gene are MNHEY and SVGAGI.

The gene calls are TRBV7-3 and TRBJ2-5, with 7 positions matching TRBD2. The CDR3 runs 15 residues. J lost 5 bases, V lost 2 bases, and 8 bases had no gene match. Germline lookup yields CDR1 SGHTA and CDR2 FQGTGA. As DNA, the CDR3 is TGTGCCAGCAGCTTAGTCGGACTAGAAAGGGAGACCCAGTACTTC. Residues: CASSLVGLERETQYF.

This clonotype was seen only once. It may be a read error: a sequence one base away is much more abundant. The chain carries TRBV11-2 and TRBJ1-3; D uncertain. The V gene's germline CDR1 is SGHAT and CDR2 FQNNGV. This CDR3 is built from 15 residues. The CDR3, as DNA: TGTGCCAGCAGCGTAGGTTCGGGATCTGGAGACACCATATATTTT. Its protein product is CASSVGSGSGDTIYF.

This clonotype was observed many times. The chain employs TRBV7-9 and TRBJ2-1; 7 bases match TRBD2. Losses at the gene ends were 2 bases for V and 7 bases for J; bases not matched to a gene: 5. Germline CDR1 SEHNR, CDR2 FQNEAQ (reference sequence). The CDR3 has 14 amino acids. DNA for the CDR3: TGTGCCAGCAGCTTATCGGGGGGAGAGAATGAGCAGTTCTTC. Translation: CASSLSGGENEQFF.

In this sample, this clonotype turned up many times. This chain connects TRBV27 to TRBJ2-3, with 8 bases aligning to TRBD2. The CDR3 is 13 residues long. With 11 bases clipped from V and 2 bases from J, the junction kept 6 bases outside the gene matches. CDR1 is MNHEY and CDR2 is SMNVEV in the germline V gene (reference sequence). Written as DNA, the CDR3 is TGTGCCTCCGGGGGGGCCCTCACAGATACGCAGTATTTT. Amino acids: CASGGALTDTQYF.

In this sample, this clonotype turned up many times. This chain joins TRBV6-1 and TRBJ2-3; maybe TRBD2 (5 bases). Germline-derived CDR1 and CDR2 are MNHNS and SASEGT. The V end was cut by 5 bases, the J end by 7 bases, with 10 bases between. This CDR3 contains 12 residues. CDR3: CASSWTGNTQYF. CDR3 nucleotide sequence: TGTGCCAGCAGTTGGACGGGAAATACGCAGTATTTT.

This clonotype was seen at least ten times. The chain couples TRBV2 to TRBJ2-2; either TRBD1 or TRBD2 may fit D (5 bases each). The CDR3 extends over 16 amino acids. V was clipped by 6 bases and J by 2 bases, with 16 bases between them. CDR1 and CDR2 (germline): SNHLY, FYNNEI. DNA of the CDR3: TGTGCCAGCAGCTCCGTGGGGCTAGCCAACACCGGGGAGCTGTTTTTT. It encodes CASSSVGLANTGELFF.

The rearrangement joins TRBV7-2 to TRBJ2-6; no firm D call. Germline CDR1 reads SGHTA; CDR2 reads FQGNSA. Trimming stripped 4 bases from V and 0 bases from J, with 7 bases between. This CDR3 comprises 15 residues. CDR3 in DNA: TGTGCCAGCAGCTCCACGTTCTCTGGGGCCAACGTCCTGACTTTC. As protein: CASSSTFSGANVLTF.

This clonotype showed up just a few times. The gene calls are TRBV28 and TRBJ1-3; TRBD1 is a possible D gene (5 bases). This CDR3 region has 15 residues. CDR1 is MDHEN and CDR2 is SYDVKM in the germline V gene. V gave up 5 bases and J gave up 4 bases, with 15 bases separating them. CDR3 nucleotide sequence: TGTGCCAGCAGTGGGGGTAGAAGGAGAGGAAACACCATATATTTT. It encodes CASSGGRRRGNTIYF.

This clonotype was detected many times. The rearrangement uses TRBV7-9 and TRBJ2-5; D gene uncertain. This CDR3 contains 13 residues. The germline V and J ends were trimmed by 1 base and 5 bases, with 8 bases remaining between them. Germline V CDR1 and CDR2: SEHNR, FQNEAQ (reference sequence). CDR3 in amino acids: CASSLGELETQYF. The CDR3 DNA is TGTGCCAGCAGCTTAGGCGAACTGGAGACCCAGTACTTC. The variable domain in full, completed from reference TRBV7-9 and TRBJ2-5, reads DTGVSQNPRHKITKRGQNVTFRCDPISEHNRLYWYRQTLGQGPEFLTYFQNEAQLEKSRLLSDRFSAERPKGSFSTLEIQRTEQGDSAMYLCASSLGELETQYFGPGTRLLVL.

The sample holds many counts of this clonotype. The chain links TRBV7-8 to TRBJ1-5; D perhaps matches TRBD1 (6 bases). Looked up from germline, CDR1 is SGHVS and CDR2 is FQNEAQ. V was shortened by 5 bases and J by 4 bases, with 18 bases between the two germline ends. The CDR3 totals 16 residues. The CDR3 region has the DNA TGTGCCAGCAGCCGTCTTCGGGGGCGAGGAAATCAGCCCCAGCATTTT. Protein: CASSRLRGRGNQPQHF.

This clonotype was seen only a few times. V is TRBV28 and J is TRBJ1-2; TRBD1 matches 7 bases. The CDR3 extends over 13 amino acids. Trimming at V came to 3 bases and at J to 4 bases, leaving 2 bases not matched to a gene. CDR1 is MDHEN and CDR2 is SYDVKM in the germline V gene. The chain's CDR3 is CASSLGQRYGYTF. CDR3 nucleotides: TGTGCCAGCAGTTTGGGACAGCGCTATGGCTACACCTTC.